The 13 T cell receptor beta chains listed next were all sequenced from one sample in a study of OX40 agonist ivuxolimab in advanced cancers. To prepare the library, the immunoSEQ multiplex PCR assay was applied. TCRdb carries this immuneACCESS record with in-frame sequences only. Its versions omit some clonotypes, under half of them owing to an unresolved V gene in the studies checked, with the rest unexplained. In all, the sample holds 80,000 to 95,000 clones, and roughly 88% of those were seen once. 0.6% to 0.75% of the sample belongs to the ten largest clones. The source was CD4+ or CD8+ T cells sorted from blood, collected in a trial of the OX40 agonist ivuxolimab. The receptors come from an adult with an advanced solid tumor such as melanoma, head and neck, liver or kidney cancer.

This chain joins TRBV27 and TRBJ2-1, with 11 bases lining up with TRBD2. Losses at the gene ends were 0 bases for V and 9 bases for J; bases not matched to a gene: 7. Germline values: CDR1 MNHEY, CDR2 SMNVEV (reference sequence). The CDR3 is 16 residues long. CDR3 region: CASSLSALAGGVEQFF. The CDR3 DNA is TGTGCCAGCAGTTTATCGGCTCTAGCGGGGGGAGTTGAGCAGTTCTTC.

The CDR3 spells CASSITVAGTSYEQYF. CDR3 nucleotides: TGTGCCAGTAGTATTACCGTAGCGGGGACCTCCTACGAGCAGTACTTC. The chain uses TRBV19 and TRBJ2-7, with TRBD2 matching over 8 bases. Germline assignment: CDR1 LNHDA and CDR2 SQIVND (reference sequence). The J segment lost 0 bases and the V segment lost 3 bases, leaving 7 bases of the junction unmatched. The CDR3 spans 16 residues.

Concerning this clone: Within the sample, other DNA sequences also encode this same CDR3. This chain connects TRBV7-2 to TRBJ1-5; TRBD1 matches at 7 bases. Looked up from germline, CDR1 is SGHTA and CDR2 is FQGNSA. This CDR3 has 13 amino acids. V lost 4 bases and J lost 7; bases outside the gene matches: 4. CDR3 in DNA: TGTGCCAGCAGCTCTCAGGGGGACCAGCCCCAGCATTTT. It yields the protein CASSSQGDQPQHF.

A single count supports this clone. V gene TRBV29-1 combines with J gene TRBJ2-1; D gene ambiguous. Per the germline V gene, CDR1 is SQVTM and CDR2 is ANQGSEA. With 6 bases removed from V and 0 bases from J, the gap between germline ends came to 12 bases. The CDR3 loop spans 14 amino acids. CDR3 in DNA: TGCAGCGTGGTGACTCTGAGCTCCTACAATGAGCAGTTCTTC. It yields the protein CSVVTLSSYNEQFF.

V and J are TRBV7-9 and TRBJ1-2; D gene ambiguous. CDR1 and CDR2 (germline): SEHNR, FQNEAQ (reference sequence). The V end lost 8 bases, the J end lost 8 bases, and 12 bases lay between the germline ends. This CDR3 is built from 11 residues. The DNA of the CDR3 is TGTGCCAGCGAGTCGATGGGCGGCTACACCTTC. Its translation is CASESMGGYTF.

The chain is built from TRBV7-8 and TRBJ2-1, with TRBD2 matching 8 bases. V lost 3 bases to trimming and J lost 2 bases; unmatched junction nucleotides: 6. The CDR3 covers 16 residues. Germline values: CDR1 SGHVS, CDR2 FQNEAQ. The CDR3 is CASSLERGQPYNEQFF. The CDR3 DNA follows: TGTGCCAGCAGCTTGGAGCGGGGGCAACCCTACAATGAGCAGTTCTTC. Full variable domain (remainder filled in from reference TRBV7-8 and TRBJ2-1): GAGVSQSPRYKVAKRGQDVALRCDPISGHVSLFWYQQALGQGPEFLTYFQNEAQLDKSGLPSDRFFAERPEGSVSTLKIQRTQQEDSAVYLCASSLERGQPYNEQFFGPGTRLTVL.

CDR3 loop: CASSTPGVGYTF. The CDR3 nucleotides are TGTGCCAGCAGTACTCCAGGGGTGGGCTACACCTTC. This chain joins TRBV5-6 and TRBJ1-2, with a possible D match to TRBD1 (6 bases). The CDR3 sequence is 12 residues long. Germline CDR1 and CDR2: SGHDT and YYEEEE. V was clipped by 5 bases and J by 8 bases, with 13 bases between them.

The CDR3 DNA reads as TGTGCCAGCACCGCTAATCCACAGGGGGCGCCCCAGCCCCAGCATTTT. Translating gives CASTANPQGAPQPQHF. The chain recombines TRBV28 with TRBJ1-5, with 9 bases matching TRBD1. This CDR3 is 16 amino acids long. Germline CDR1 MDHEN, CDR2 SYDVKM. V gave up 7 bases and J gave up 7 bases; unmatched junction bases: 14.

In DNA, the CDR3 is TGTGCCAGCAGCTTACCTGGCCTAGCGGGGAACACAGATACGCAGTATTTT. Translated: CASSLPGLAGNTDTQYF. The V and J genes are TRBV11-2 and TRBJ2-3; 9 bases are shared with TRBD2. CDR1 SGHAT and CDR2 FQNNGV come from the germline V gene. V trimming: 2 bases; J trimming: 2 bases; junction bases outside the gene matches: 8. The CDR3 totals 17 residues.

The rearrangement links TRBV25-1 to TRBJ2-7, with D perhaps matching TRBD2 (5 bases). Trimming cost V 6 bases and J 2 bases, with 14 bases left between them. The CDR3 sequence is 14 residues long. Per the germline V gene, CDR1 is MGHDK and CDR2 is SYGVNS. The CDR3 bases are TGTGCCAGCAGGAGCCCGGGGTTCACCTACGAGCAGTACTTC. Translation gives CASRSPGFTYEQYF.

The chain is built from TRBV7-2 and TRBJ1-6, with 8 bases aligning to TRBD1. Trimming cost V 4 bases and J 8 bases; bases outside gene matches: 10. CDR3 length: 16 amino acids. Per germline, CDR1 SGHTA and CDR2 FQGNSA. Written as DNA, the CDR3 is TGTGCCAGCAGCTCTCCGGACAGGGCTAGGGATTCACCCCTCCACTTT. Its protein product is CASSSPDRARDSPLHF.

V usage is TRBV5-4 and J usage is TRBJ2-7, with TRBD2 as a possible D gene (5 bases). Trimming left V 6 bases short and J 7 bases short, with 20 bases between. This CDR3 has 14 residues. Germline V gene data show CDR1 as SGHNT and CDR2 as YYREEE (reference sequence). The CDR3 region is CASKPHGGEGEQYF. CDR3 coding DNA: TGTGCCAGCAAACCGCATGGAGGTGAAGGGGAGCAGTACTTC. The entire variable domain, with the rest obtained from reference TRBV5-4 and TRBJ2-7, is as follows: ETGVTQSPTHLIKTRGQQVTLRCSSQSGHNTVSWYQQALGQGPQFIFQYYREEENGRGNFPPRFSGLQFPNYSSELNVNALELDDSALYLCASKPHGGEGEQYFGPGTRLTVT.

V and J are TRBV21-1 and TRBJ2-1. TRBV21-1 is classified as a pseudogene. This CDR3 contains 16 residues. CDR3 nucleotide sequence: TGTGCCAGCAGCAAGTCCGTGGGAGAGGGGCAGAATGAGCAGTTCTTC. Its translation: CASSKSVGEGQNEQFF.